This T cell receptor (beta chain) was documented in a study of cytomegalovirus exposure and HLA in healthy donors. Turning to this clone: Its antigen is unidentified.

General observations from the study: TCR beta chain V- and J-gene trimming was linked, in a later analysis, to a missense variant in DCLRE1C. TCR beta chains numbering 164 were designated cytomegalovirus-associated. Immune exposure was documented only through CMV serostatus. In the analysis, some V segments, TRBV6-2 and TRBV6-3 included, were excluded as indistinguishable.

This PCR relied on a set of 60 Vbeta primers and 13 Jbeta primers. The method was immunoSEQ multiplex PCR; TCRdb's version includes in-frame clones alone and lacks a portion of them. This sample yields about 160,000 clones, of which 71% are seen a single time; over 2.5% belongs to the top ten. V was pared by 3 bases and J by 6 bases, with 1 base of the junction left unmatched. The germline V gene has CDR1 SGDLS and CDR2 YYNGEE. This CDR3 is 12 amino acids long. The specimen sequenced was PBMCs. This sequence joins TRBV9 and TRBJ2-7, with 9 nucleotides matching TRBD1. The receptor comes from a woman aged 25-40 years in good health and CMV-seronegative. The DNA for the CDR3 is TGTGCCAGCAGCGGACAGGGGGGCGAGCAGTACTTC. Protein: CASSGQGGEQYF.